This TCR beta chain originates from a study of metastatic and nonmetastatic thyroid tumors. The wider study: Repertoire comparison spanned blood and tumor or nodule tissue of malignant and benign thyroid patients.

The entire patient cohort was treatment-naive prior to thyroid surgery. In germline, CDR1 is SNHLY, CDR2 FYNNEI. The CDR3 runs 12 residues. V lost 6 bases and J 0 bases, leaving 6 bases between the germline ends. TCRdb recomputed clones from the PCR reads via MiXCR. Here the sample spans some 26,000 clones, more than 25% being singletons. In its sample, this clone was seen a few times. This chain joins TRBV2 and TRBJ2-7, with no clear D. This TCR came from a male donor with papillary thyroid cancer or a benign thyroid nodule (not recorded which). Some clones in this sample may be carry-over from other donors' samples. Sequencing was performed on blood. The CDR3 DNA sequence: TGTGCCAGCAGCATGTCCTCCTACGAGCAGTACTTC. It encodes CASSMSSYEQYF.